The next 6 T cell receptor beta chains were all read from a single sample in a study of blood T cell repertoires in COVID-19. Clones were sequenced by immunoSEQ multiplex PCR, and TCRdb holds only the in-frame ones, with some missing. The table lists some 270,000 clones, around 85% of them singletons. The specimen sequenced was peripheral blood. The receptors derive from a woman in her 70s with acute or convalescent COVID-19.

CDR3 coding DNA: TGCGCCAGCAGCCAATCTAGGACAGGCCTCACCGGGGAGCTGTTTTTT. It specifies CASSQSRTGLTGELFF. The gene calls are TRBV4-1 and TRBJ2-2; 7 nucleotides match TRBD1. The V segment lost 2 bases and the J segment 4 bases; nucleotides outside the gene matches: 7. In germline, CDR1 is MGHRA, CDR2 YSYEKL. The CDR3 is made up of 16 amino acids.

The chain links TRBV7-3 to TRBJ1-3; D uncertain. V was shortened by 1 base and J by 2 bases, with 9 bases between the two germline ends. This CDR3 has 15 amino acids. CDR1 SGHTA and CDR2 FQGTGA come from the germline V gene. The DNA for the CDR3 is TGTGCCAGCAGCTTAAGTCCCGGGGCTGGAAACACCATATATTTT. Translating it yields CASSLSPGAGNTIYF.

This chain's CDR3 is CASKAGTDTNYGYTF. CDR3 in DNA: TGTGCCAGCAAGGCGGGTACGGATACTAACTATGGCTACACCTTC. The chain carries TRBV2 and TRBJ1-2, with D unclear. Trimming took 7 bases from V and 0 from J, leaving 15 bases between them. Germline CDR1 is SNHLY and CDR2 is FYNNEI. The CDR3 contains 15 residues.

The V call is TRBV11-2, the J call TRBJ2-1, with 10 nucleotides matching TRBD1. Germline V gives CDR1 SGHAT, CDR2 FQNNGV. With 4 bases clipped from V and 7 bases from J, the junction kept 13 bases outside the gene matches. The CDR3 is made up of 17 amino acids. CDR3: CASSSRRPGQGRNEQFF. In DNA, the CDR3 is TGTGCCAGCAGCTCCCGCCGGCCGGGACAGGGGAGGAATGAGCAGTTCTTC.

This rearrangement joins TRBV2 to TRBJ2-7; D unclear. Trimming took off 9 bases at V and 5 bases at J, with 20 bases between the two ends. The CDR3 sequence is 14 residues long. Germline CDR1 reads SNHLY; CDR2 reads FYNNEI. As DNA, the CDR3 is TGTGCCAGGGTCGCGTGGGTCCCTCGGGACGAGCAGTACTTC. It translates to CARVAWVPRDEQYF. Combining the CDR3 with reference TRBV2 and TRBJ2-7 gives the whole variable domain EPEVTQTPSHQVTQMGQEVILRCVPISNHLYFYWYRQILGQKVEFLVSFYNNEISEKSEIFDDQFSVERPDGSNFTLKIRSTKLEDSAMYFCARVAWVPRDEQYFGPGTRLTVT.

This chain joins TRBV15 and TRBJ1-5; 10 bases are a match to TRBD1. V gave up 5 bases and J gave up 3 bases; unmatched junction bases: 7. Germline CDR1 LNHNV, CDR2 YYDKDF (reference sequence). The CDR3 extends over 16 amino acids. CDR3 region: CATSGWGQGYNQPQHF. Written as DNA, the CDR3 is TGTGCCACCAGCGGTTGGGGACAGGGGTACAATCAGCCCCAGCATTTT.